Below are 2 T cell receptor beta chains sequenced from a single sample in a study of OX40 agonist ivuxolimab in advanced cancers. Libraries were built with the immunoSEQ multiplex PCR assay. TCRdb retrieved this table from immuneACCESS and kept in-frame rearrangements only. Not all clones are present; in checked studies, unresolved V genes account for under half, and no reason is known for the remainder. The sample table lists more than 45,000 clones, about 84% of them with a count of one. The ten largest clones take up over 2% of the sample. Material: CD4+ or CD8+ T cells sorted from blood, obtained in a trial of the OX40 agonist ivuxolimab. The receptor source for this set is an adult with an advanced solid tumor such as melanoma, head and neck, liver or kidney cancer.

The chain couples TRBV5-1 to TRBJ2-2; D gene unclear. CDR3 length: 13 amino acids. Trimming shortened V by 2 bases and J by 3 bases, and 5 bases separated the two germline ends. Germline lookup yields CDR1 SGHRS and CDR2 YFSETQ. CDR3 sequence: CASSFDYTGELFF. The CDR3 nucleotides read TGCGCCAGCAGCTTTGACTACACCGGGGAGCTGTTTTTT. The full variable domain, rest sourced from reference TRBV5-1 and TRBJ2-2, is KAGVTQTPRYLIKTRGQQVTLSCSPISGHRSVSWYQQTPGQGLQFLFEYFSETQRNKGNFPGRFSGRQFSNSRSEMNVSTLELGDSALYLCASSFDYTGELFFGEGSRLTVL.

The CDR3 sequence is CASNQTGKLNYGYTF. CDR3 nucleotides: TGTGCCAGCAACCAGACAGGGAAGTTGAACTATGGCTACACCTTC. This chain links TRBV25-1 with TRBJ1-2; TRBD1 aligns across 7 bases. Per germline, CDR1 MGHDK and CDR2 SYGVNS. This CDR3 spans 15 amino acids. Trimming cost V 7 bases and J 2 bases; bases outside gene matches: 10.